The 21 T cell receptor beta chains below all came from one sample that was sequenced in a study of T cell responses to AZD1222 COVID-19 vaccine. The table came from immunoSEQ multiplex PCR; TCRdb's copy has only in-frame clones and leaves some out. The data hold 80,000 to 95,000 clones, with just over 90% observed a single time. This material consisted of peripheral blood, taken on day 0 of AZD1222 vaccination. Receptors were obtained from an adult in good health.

CDR3 residues: CASSIGVRGGNQPQHF. CDR3 nucleotides: TGTGCCAGTAGTATAGGGGTTAGGGGGGGCAATCAGCCCCAGCATTTT. V gene TRBV19 combines with J gene TRBJ1-5, with a weak D call TRBD1 (6 bases). V lost 1 base, J lost 2 bases, and 12 bases lay in between. The CDR3 spans 16 residues. CDR1 and CDR2 from the germline V gene are LNHDA and SQIVND (reference sequence).

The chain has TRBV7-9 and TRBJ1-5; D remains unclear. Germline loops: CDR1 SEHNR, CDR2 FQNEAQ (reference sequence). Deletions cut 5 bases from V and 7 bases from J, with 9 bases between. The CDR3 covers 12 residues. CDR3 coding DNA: TGTGCCAGCAGCCCCCTTGACCAGCCCCAGCATTTT. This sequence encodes CASSPLDQPQHF.

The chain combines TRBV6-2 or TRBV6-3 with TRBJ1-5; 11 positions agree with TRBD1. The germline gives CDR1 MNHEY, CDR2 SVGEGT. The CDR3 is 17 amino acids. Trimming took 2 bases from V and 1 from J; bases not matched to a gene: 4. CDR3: CASSYPRDRGSNQPQHF. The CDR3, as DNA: TGTGCCAGCAGTTACCCCCGGGACAGGGGGAGCAATCAGCCCCAGCATTTT.

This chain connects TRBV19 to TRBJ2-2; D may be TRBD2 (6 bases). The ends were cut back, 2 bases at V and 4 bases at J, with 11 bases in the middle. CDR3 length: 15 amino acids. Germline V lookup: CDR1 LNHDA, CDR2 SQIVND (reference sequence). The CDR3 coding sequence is TGTGCCAGTAGTATAATTGGGGGAGGCACCGGGGAGCTGTTTTTT. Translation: CASSIIGGGTGELFF.

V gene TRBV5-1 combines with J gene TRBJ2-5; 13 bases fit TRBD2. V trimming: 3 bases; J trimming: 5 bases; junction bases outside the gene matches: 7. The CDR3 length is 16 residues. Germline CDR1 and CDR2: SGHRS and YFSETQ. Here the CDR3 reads CASSSGLAGEQETQYF. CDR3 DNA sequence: TGCGCCAGCAGCTCCGGACTAGCGGGAGAACAGGAGACCCAGTACTTC.

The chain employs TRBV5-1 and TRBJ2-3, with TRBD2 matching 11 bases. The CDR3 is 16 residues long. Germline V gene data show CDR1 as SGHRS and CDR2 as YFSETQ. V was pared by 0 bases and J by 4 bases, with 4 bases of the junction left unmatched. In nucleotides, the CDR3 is TGCGCCAGCAGCTTGGTTCTAGCGGGAGGCGCAGATACGCAGTATTTT. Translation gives CASSLVLAGGADTQYF. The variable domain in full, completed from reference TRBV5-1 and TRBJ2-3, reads KAGVTQTPRYLIKTRGQQVTLSCSPISGHRSVSWYQQTPGQGLQFLFEYFSETQRNKGNFPGRFSGRQFSNSRSEMNVSTLELGDSALYLCASSLVLAGGADTQYFGPGTRLTVL.

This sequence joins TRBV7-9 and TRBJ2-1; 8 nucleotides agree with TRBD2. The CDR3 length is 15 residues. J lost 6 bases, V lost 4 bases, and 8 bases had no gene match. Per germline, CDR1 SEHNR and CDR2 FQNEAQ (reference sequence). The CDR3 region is CASSSELAAGNEQFF. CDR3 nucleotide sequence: TGTGCCAGCAGCTCCGAACTAGCGGCGGGCAATGAGCAGTTCTTC.

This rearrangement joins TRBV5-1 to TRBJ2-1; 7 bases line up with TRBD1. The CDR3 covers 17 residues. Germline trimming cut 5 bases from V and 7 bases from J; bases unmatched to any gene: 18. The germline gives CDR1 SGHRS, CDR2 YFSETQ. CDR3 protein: CASRGLWTGPVGNEQFF. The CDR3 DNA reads TGCGCCAGCAGGGGTCTTTGGACAGGACCTGTAGGAAATGAGCAGTTCTTC.

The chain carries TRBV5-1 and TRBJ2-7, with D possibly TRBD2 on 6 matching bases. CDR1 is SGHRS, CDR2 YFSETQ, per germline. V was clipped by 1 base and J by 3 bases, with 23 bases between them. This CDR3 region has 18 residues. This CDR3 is CASSLTTRGTIEVYEQYF. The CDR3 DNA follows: TGCGCCAGCAGCTTGACAACCCGCGGGACCATAGAAGTCTACGAGCAGTACTTC.

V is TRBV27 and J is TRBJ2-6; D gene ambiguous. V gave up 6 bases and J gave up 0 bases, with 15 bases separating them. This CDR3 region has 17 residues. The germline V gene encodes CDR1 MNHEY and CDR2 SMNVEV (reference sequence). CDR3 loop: CASSLLYRVSGANVLTF. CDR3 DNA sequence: TGTGCCAGCAGCCTACTATATAGGGTCTCTGGGGCCAACGTCCTGACTTTC.

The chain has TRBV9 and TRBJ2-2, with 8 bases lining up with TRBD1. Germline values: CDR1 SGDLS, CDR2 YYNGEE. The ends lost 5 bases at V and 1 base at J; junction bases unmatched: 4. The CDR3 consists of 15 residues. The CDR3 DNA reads TGTGCCAGCAGAGCAGGACAGGGGAACACCGGGGAGCTGTTTTTT. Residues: CASRAGQGNTGELFF.

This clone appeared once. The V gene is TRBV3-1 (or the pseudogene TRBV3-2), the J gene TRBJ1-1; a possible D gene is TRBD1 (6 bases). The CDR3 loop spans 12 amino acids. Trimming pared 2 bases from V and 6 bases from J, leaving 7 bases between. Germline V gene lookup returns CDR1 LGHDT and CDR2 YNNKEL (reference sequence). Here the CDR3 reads CASSQSGAEAFF. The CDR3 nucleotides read TGTGCCAGCAGCCAATCAGGGGCTGAAGCTTTCTTT.

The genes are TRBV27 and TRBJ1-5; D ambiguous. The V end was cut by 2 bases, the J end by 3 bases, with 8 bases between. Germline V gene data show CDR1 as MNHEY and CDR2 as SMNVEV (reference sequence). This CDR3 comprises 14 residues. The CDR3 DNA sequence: TGTGCCAGCAGTTTAGCCAGGATCAATCAGCCCCAGCATTTT. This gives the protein CASSLARINQPQHF.

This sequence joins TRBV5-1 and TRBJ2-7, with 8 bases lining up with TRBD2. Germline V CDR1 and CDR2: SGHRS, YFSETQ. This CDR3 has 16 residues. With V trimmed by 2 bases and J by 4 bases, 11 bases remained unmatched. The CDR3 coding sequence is TGCGCCAGCAGCTTACCCGGGACTAGTTCATCTTACGAGCAGTACTTC. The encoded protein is CASSLPGTSSSYEQYF. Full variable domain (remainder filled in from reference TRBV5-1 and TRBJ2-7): KAGVTQTPRYLIKTRGQQVTLSCSPISGHRSVSWYQQTPGQGLQFLFEYFSETQRNKGNFPGRFSGRQFSNSRSEMNVSTLELGDSALYLCASSLPGTSSSYEQYFGPGTRLTVT.

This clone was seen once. CDR3 region: CASSLDGAWDYGYTF. In nucleotides, the CDR3 is TGTGCCAGCAGCTTGGACGGGGCATGGGACTATGGCTACACCTTC. The chain is built from TRBV5-5 and TRBJ1-2, with D possibly matching TRBD1 (5 bases). Deletions cut 0 bases from V and 3 bases from J, with 12 bases between. The V gene's germline CDR1 is SGHKS and CDR2 YYEKEE (reference sequence). The CDR3 contains 15 residues.

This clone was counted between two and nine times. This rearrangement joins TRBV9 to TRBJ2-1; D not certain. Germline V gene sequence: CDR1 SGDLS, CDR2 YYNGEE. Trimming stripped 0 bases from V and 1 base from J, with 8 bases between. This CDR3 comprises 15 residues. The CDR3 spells CASSVEDNSYNEQFF. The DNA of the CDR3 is TGTGCCAGCAGCGTAGAGGATAATTCCTACAATGAGCAGTTCTTC. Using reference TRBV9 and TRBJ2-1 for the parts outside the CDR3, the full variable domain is DSGVTQTPKHLITATGQRVTLRCSPRSGDLSVYWYQQSLDQGLQFLIQYYNGEERAKGNILERFSAQQFPDLHSELNLSSLELGDSALYFCASSVEDNSYNEQFFGPGTRLTVL.

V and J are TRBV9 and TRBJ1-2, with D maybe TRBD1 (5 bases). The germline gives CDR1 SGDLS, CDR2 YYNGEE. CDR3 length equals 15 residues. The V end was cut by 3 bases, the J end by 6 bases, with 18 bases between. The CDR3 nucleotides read TGTGCCAGCAGCGAATTGGGACCGAGCTTGAATGGCTACACCTTC. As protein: CASSELGPSLNGYTF.

CDR3 sequence reads: CASSLRGGDNEKLFF. The CDR3 DNA reads TGTGCCAGCAGCCTCCGGGGAGGAGATAATGAAAAACTGTTTTTT. The chain has TRBV13 and TRBJ1-4; D remains ambiguous. Germline V gene data show CDR1 as PRHDT and CDR2 as FYEKMQ (reference sequence). The CDR3 is 15 residues long. V was trimmed by 5 bases and J by 4 bases, leaving 14 bases between them.

Written as DNA, the CDR3 is TGTGCCAGCAGTTTTTCCTTGGCCGGGGGCAATCAGCCCCAGCATTTT. Translation gives CASSFSLAGGNQPQHF. V is TRBV6-2 or TRBV6-3 and J is TRBJ1-5; no reliable D call. Per germline, CDR1 MNHEY and CDR2 SVGEGT. V was cut by 4 bases and J by 2 bases, with 15 bases left in between. The CDR3 runs 16 residues.

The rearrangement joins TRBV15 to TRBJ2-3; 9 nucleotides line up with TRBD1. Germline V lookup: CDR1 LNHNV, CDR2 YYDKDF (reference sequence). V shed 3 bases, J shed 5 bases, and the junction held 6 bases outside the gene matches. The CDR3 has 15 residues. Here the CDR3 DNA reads TGTGCCACCAGCAGGGGACAGGGAGAGTTAGATACGCAGTATTTT. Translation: CATSRGQGELDTQYF.

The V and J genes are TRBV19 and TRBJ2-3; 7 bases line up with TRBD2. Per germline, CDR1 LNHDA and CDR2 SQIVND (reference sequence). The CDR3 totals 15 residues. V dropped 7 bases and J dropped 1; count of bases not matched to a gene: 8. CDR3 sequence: CASKVGRAGTDTQYF. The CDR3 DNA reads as TGTGCCAGTAAGGTAGGGAGGGCCGGCACAGATACGCAGTATTTT. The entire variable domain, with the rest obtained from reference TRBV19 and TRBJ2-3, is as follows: DGGITQSPKYLFRKEGQNVTLSCEQNLNHDAMYWYRQDPGQGLRLIYYSQIVNDFQKGDIAEGYSVSREKKESFPLTVTSAQKNPTAFYLCASKVGRAGTDTQYFGPGTRLTVL.